This T cell receptor (beta chain) was found in a study of tumor-infiltrating lymphocytes in oesophageal squamous cell carcinoma. This CDR3 has 15 amino acids. Germline V gene data show CDR1 as SGHRS and CDR2 as YFSETQ. TCRdb ran MiXCR on the PCR reads and lists one entry per CDR3 protein. The sample holds about 3,800 distinct CDR3 sequences; less than 20% are singletons and the top ten take 50%. This clonotype was observed at least ten times. This sequence originates from a male donor with esophageal squamous cell carcinoma. The material sequenced was normal esophageal tissue next to the tumor. This chain uses TRBV5-1 with TRBJ2-5; 12 nucleotides line up with TRBD1. The J call is in doubt because the DNA end fits TRBJ2-7 better. The CDR3 nucleotides are TGCGCCAGCAGCCCCGGGACAGGGGGCAGGAACGAGCAGTACTTC. This codes for CASSPGTGGRNEQYF.